A single sample is the source of the 24 T cell receptor beta chains below, sequenced in a study of beta chain features in type 1 diabetes (dated by TCRdb to 2017 to 2018). The method was the immunoSEQ multiplex PCR assay. The High Capacity cDNA Reverse Transcription Kit was used to reverse transcribe all of the isolated RNA, meaning that expressed TCRB transcripts were what got sequenced. TCRdb limited this immuneACCESS table to in-frame rearrangements with V and J called. A share of clones is missing; checked studies link under half to unresolved V genes, and the rest is unexplained. Here the sample has 150,000 or so clones; about 9.8% occur a single time. Of the sample, around 2.5% falls within the top ten clones. Sequenced: central memory CD4+ T cells from blood. The source of these receptors is a young woman in good health.

This clone was found a few times. The chain joins TRBV11-2 to TRBJ2-3; 10 nucleotides agree with TRBD2. Germline V CDR1 and CDR2: SGHAT, FQNNGV. V shed 3 bases, J shed 3 bases, and the junction held 6 bases outside the gene matches. The CDR3 sequence is 16 residues long. CDR3 DNA: TGTGCCAGCAGCTTCGGGGCTAGCGGGGGAACAGATACGCAGTATTTT. Its protein is CASSFGASGGTDTQYF.

There are a few counts of this clone. CDR3 sequence: CASSFLASGGDTQYF. As DNA, the CDR3 is TGTGCCAGCAGTTTTCTGGCTAGCGGGGGAGATACGCAGTATTTT. This chain connects TRBV28 to TRBJ2-3, with TRBD2 identical over 10 bases. Germline CDR1 and CDR2: MDHEN and SYDVKM. CDR3 length: 15 residues. V trimming: 3 bases; J trimming: 5 bases; junction bases outside the gene matches: 5.

The gene calls are TRBV7-9 and TRBJ2-5; TRBD2 is a possible D gene (5 bases). This CDR3 comprises 13 residues. Germline values: CDR1 SEHNR, CDR2 FQNEAQ (reference sequence). V was cut by 5 bases and J by 4 bases, with 11 bases left in between. DNA of the CDR3: TGTGCCAGCAGCCAGGACTCCCCAGAGACCCAGTACTTC. Translating gives CASSQDSPETQYF.

This clone was detected only a few times. V and J are TRBV7-9 and TRBJ1-2; 8 bases line up with TRBD1. There are 14 residues in the CDR3. The junction had 4 bases not matched to a gene; V was cut back by 3 bases and J by 4 bases. CDR1 is SEHNR and CDR2 is FQNEAQ in the germline V gene (reference sequence). The CDR3 sequence: CASSFGQGLYGYTF. In nucleotides, the CDR3 is TGTGCCAGCAGCTTTGGACAGGGCCTCTATGGCTACACCTTC.

This clone was counted between two and nine times. The chain joins TRBV7-2 to TRBJ2-5; tentatively, D is TRBD1 (5 bases). Germline-derived CDR1 and CDR2 are SGHTA and FQGNSA. Trimming removed 5 bases from V and 5 bases from J, with 12 bases in between. The CDR3 has 13 residues. The CDR3 loop reads CASSQGVRETQYF. The CDR3 nucleotides read TGTGCCAGCAGCCAAGGGGTACGGGAGACCCAGTACTTC.

The chain has TRBV28 and TRBJ2-1; 8 bases match TRBD2. This CDR3 comprises 14 residues. The J segment lost 10 bases and the V segment lost 3 bases, leaving 8 bases of the junction unmatched. Germline CDR1 and CDR2: MDHEN and SYDVKM. CDR3 bases: TGTGCCAGCAGTTTCGGGGGGGCCTTAATGGAGCAGTTCTTC. Amino acids: CASSFGGALMEQFF.

This clone occurred a few times. The chain employs TRBV2 and TRBJ1-5, with 9 bases aligning to TRBD1. V trimming: 3 bases; J trimming: 3 bases; junction bases outside the gene matches: 3. CDR3 length: 15 amino acids. Per the germline V gene, CDR1 is SNHLY and CDR2 is FYNNEI. This CDR3 is CASSDGTGNNQPQHF. CDR3 coding DNA: TGTGCCAGCAGTGATGGGACAGGGAACAATCAGCCCCAGCATTTT.

This clone has just a few counts. The chain employs TRBV7-9 and TRBJ1-5, with 9 bases fitting TRBD1. Germline CDR1 SEHNR, CDR2 FQNEAQ (reference sequence). V shed 5 bases, J shed 7 bases, and the junction held 6 bases outside the gene matches. This CDR3 is built from 14 residues. CDR3 residues: CASSVGTGGQPQHF. CDR3 nucleotide sequence: TGTGCCAGCAGCGTAGGAACAGGGGGCCAGCCCCAGCATTTT.

V and J are TRBV6-1 and TRBJ1-6; the D gene is possibly TRBD1 (5 bases). CDR1 and CDR2 (germline): MNHNS, SASEGT. The CDR3 extends over 14 amino acids. V shed 3 bases and J shed 7 bases, with 10 bases lying between them. The CDR3 DNA reads as TGTGCCAGCAGTGAGGAGGGGAACAATTCACCCCTCCACTTT. It encodes CASSEEGNNSPLHF.

This chain's CDR3 is CASSTDDNSPLHF. In nucleotides, the CDR3 is TGCGCCAGCAGCACAGATGATAATTCACCCCTCCACTTT. The chain recombines TRBV5-1 with TRBJ1-6; the D is unclear. This CDR3 region has 13 residues. Trimming shortened V by 4 bases and J by 5 bases, and 7 bases separated the two germline ends. Germline CDR1 is SGHRS and CDR2 is YFSETQ.

A note on this clone: Different DNA sequences within this sample yield the same CDR3. The V call is TRBV2, the J call TRBJ1-5; TRBD1 matches 11 bases. The germline V gene has CDR1 SNHLY and CDR2 FYNNEI. The V segment lost 7 bases and the J segment 6 bases; nucleotides outside the gene matches: 2. This CDR3 is built from 13 residues. The CDR3 region is CASKGQGVQPQHF. As DNA, the CDR3 is TGTGCCAGCAAGGGACAGGGGGTTCAGCCCCAGCATTTT.

A few counts support this clone. The CDR3 spells CAWSVDSTNSPLHF. In DNA form, the CDR3 reads TGTGCCTGGAGTGTAGACAGTACAAATTCACCCCTCCACTTT. The chain employs TRBV30 and TRBJ1-6; D might be TRBD1 (5 bases). This CDR3 contains 14 residues. With 0 bases removed from V and 7 bases from J, the gap between germline ends came to 10 bases. The germline CDR1 and CDR2 sequences are GTSNPN and SVGIG (reference sequence).

This chain joins TRBV5-1 and TRBJ2-5, with D tentatively TRBD1 (6 bases). Germline assignment: CDR1 SGHRS and CDR2 YFSETQ. Deletions cut 7 bases from V and 2 bases from J, with 15 bases between. The CDR3 is 14 amino acids. The CDR3 nucleotides are TGCGCCAGCCGTTTACGACAGGCGCAAGAGACCCAGTACTTC. This sequence encodes CASRLRQAQETQYF.

The rearrangement links TRBV28 to TRBJ2-1, with 9 bases matching TRBD2. CDR1 MDHEN and CDR2 SYDVKM come from the germline V gene. The trim removed 6 bases at V and 5 bases at J, leaving 8 bases unmatched. This CDR3 has 15 residues. CDR3 sequence: CASSTGGGRDNEQFF. The CDR3 region has the DNA TGTGCCAGCAGCACGGGGGGCGGGAGGGACAATGAGCAGTTCTTC.

This clone was observed a single time. The chain couples TRBV6-5 to TRBJ1-2; 9 nucleotides match TRBD1. J was trimmed by 8 bases and V by 8 bases; bases with no gene match: 12. In germline, CDR1 is MNHEY, CDR2 SVGAGI. The CDR3 consists of 14 residues. CDR3 nucleotides: TGTGCCAGCGGAACGGAACAGGGGGCCCGGGGCTACACCTTC. It codes for CASGTEQGARGYTF.

The chain carries TRBV5-1 and TRBJ1-6, with 7 positions matching TRBD1. V lost 5 bases to trimming and J lost 9 bases; unmatched junction nucleotides: 5. Germline loops: CDR1 SGHRS, CDR2 YFSETQ. The CDR3 sequence is 13 residues long. For the CDR3, the DNA is TGCGCCAGCAGACAGGGGATTGGTTCACCCCTCCACTTT. Its protein product is CASRQGIGSPLHF.

This clone was seen repeatedly, ten times or more. The CDR3 bases are TGCAGCGCGGGGACAGGGGTCCATGGGCAGTACTTC. This encodes CSAGTGVHGQYF. The genes are TRBV29-1 and TRBJ2-7; 10 positions agree with TRBD1. The CDR3 totals 12 residues. Germline assignment: CDR1 SQVTM and CDR2 ANQGSEA. V shed 7 bases, J shed 9 bases, and the junction held 9 bases outside the gene matches.

Comment on this clone: Compared with germline, one end of the junction differs, possibly owing to a read error. The chain has TRBV7-7 and TRBJ2-7, with D possibly TRBD2 on 6 matching bases. The CDR3 has 14 residues. Germline V gives CDR1 SSHAT, CDR2 FNYEAQ (reference sequence). The DNA of the CDR3 is TGTGCTAGCAGCCCGCGGGACGGTCCCTACGAGCAGTACTTC. This codes for CASSPRDGPYEQYF.

This clone was seen a handful of times. V gene TRBV28 combines with J gene TRBJ2-7, with 11 bases identical to TRBD2. Germline V gives CDR1 MDHEN, CDR2 SYDVKM. V trimming: 5 bases; J trimming: 2 bases; junction bases outside the gene matches: 2. This CDR3 is built from 14 residues. The CDR3 sequence is CASSPGLAAYEQYF. The CDR3 nucleotides read TGTGCCAGCAGTCCGGGACTAGCGGCCTACGAGCAGTACTTC.

The chain carries TRBV7-9 and TRBJ2-4, with no clear D. Germline-derived CDR1 and CDR2 are SEHNR and FQNEAQ (reference sequence). The CDR3 extends over 13 amino acids. Trimming stripped 5 bases from V and 9 bases from J, with 14 bases between. CDR3 nucleotides: TGTGCCAGCAGCATATTAGACCCGGGCATTCAGTACTTC. Translated: CASSILDPGIQYF.

This clone was detected a few times. The chain joins TRBV7-9 to TRBJ2-3; 11 nucleotides match TRBD2. CDR3 length: 15 amino acids. The V and J ends lost 5 bases and 4 bases, in that order; junction bases with no gene match: 5. From germline, CDR1 is SEHNR and CDR2 FQNEAQ (reference sequence). Here the CDR3 DNA reads TGTGCCAGCAGCGTCATAGCGGGGGGGCCAGATACGCAGTATTTT. Translated: CASSVIAGGPDTQYF.

V and J are TRBV6-5 and TRBJ2-7; perhaps TRBD1 as D (6 bases). Looked up from germline, CDR1 is MNHEY and CDR2 is SVGAGI. This CDR3 spans 14 amino acids. V dropped 7 bases and J dropped 7 bases, with 20 bases sitting between them. The CDR3 nucleotides are TGTGCCAGCACCGACAGTGGCAGGGGTGAGGAGCAGTACTTC. As protein: CASTDSGRGEEQYF.

This clone was counted a few times. The same CDR3 arises from other DNA sequences in this sample as well. The chain employs TRBV2 and TRBJ1-2; the D gene is possibly TRBD1 (5 bases). The germline V and J ends were trimmed by 1 base and 1 base, with 10 bases remaining between them. The CDR3 is 15 amino acids. Germline V gives CDR1 SNHLY, CDR2 FYNNEI. The CDR3 reads CASSEGRGGNYGYTF. The CDR3 DNA reads TGTGCCAGCAGTGAAGGTCGGGGGGGTAACTATGGCTACACCTTC.

This clone was detected only a few times. This sequence joins TRBV5-1 and TRBJ2-1; tentative D call: TRBD2 (6 bases). V dropped 4 bases and J dropped 2 bases, with 16 bases sitting between them. This CDR3 has 16 residues. Germline CDR1 and CDR2: SGHRS and YFSETQ. The CDR3 spells CASSLQGSGPYNEQFF. DNA for the CDR3: TGCGCCAGCAGCCTCCAGGGTAGCGGACCCTACAATGAGCAGTTCTTC.